This TCR beta chain emerged from a study of blood T cell repertoires in COVID-19. Study in general: From the United States, Italy and Spain came samples of acute and convalescent COVID-19. From T cells, B-cell-depleted T cells, or PBMCs came the material, which was cDNA or gDNA.

Germline assignment: CDR1 GTSNPN and CDR2 SVGIG (reference sequence). J lost 1 base, V lost 3 bases, and 10 bases had no gene match. The CDR3 loop spans 18 amino acids. Authors' data handling: Reference gene primer amplification in the assay estimated nucleated cell counts. Profiling relied on immunoSEQ multiplex PCR, and the TCRdb table lists in-frame clones only, not all of them. V and J calls and clone size follow that table, whereas D and trimming were derived from the DNA. The sample lists just over 50,000 clones, around 84% occurring once. The V call is TRBV30, the J call TRBJ2-1; 12 positions match TRBD2. The receptor comes from a man between 65 and 80 years old with acute or convalescent COVID-19. Specimen: peripheral blood. Here the CDR3 DNA reads TGTGCCTGGAGCGGGATACTAGCGGGAGGCTATTCCTACAATGAGCAGTTCTTC. It is translated as CAWSGILAGGYSYNEQFF.